The 8 T cell receptor beta chains below all came from one sample that was sequenced in a study of response to subunit inactivated influenza vaccine. TCRdb reanalysed the RT-PCR reads using MiXCR and keeps one entry per CDR3 protein. The data show around 520,000 distinct CDR3 sequences, with approximately 12% seen just once and around 9.6% held by the top ten. The sequencing used PBMCs from blood, collected on the day of vaccination. These receptors all come from a man in his forties or fifties who received an inactivated influenza vaccine.

This clonotype was counted between two and nine times. V is TRBV28 and J is TRBJ2-4; 11 bases agree with TRBD2. Germline V gene data show CDR1 as MDHEN and CDR2 as SYDVKM. After removal of 6 bases from V and 7 bases from J, the junction contained 5 bases not matched to a gene. The CDR3 consists of 14 residues. The CDR3 loop reads CASSPGTSGNIQYF. In DNA form, the CDR3 reads TGTGCCAGCAGCCCCGGGACTAGCGGTAACATTCAGTACTTC.

This clonotype was seen more than once but under ten times. This rearrangement joins TRBV12-3 or TRBV12-4 to TRBJ2-1; TRBD1 matches at 7 bases. The trim removed 7 bases at V and 3 bases at J, leaving 6 bases unmatched. The CDR3 has 14 residues. CDR3 DNA: TGTGCCAGCACATCCGGGACAGTCTACAATGAGCAGTTCTTC. Its protein is CASTSGTVYNEQFF.

Note on this clonotype: With a much larger clone just one base away, this may be a read error. The chain recombines TRBV12-3 or TRBV12-4 with TRBJ2-1, with a possible D match to TRBD2 (5 bases). V gave up 8 bases and J gave up 3 bases, with 11 bases separating them. This CDR3 spans 13 amino acids. The CDR3 loop reads CASGSRDYNEQFF. The CDR3 DNA is TGTGCCAGCGGTAGCCGGGACTACAATGAGCAGTTCTTC.

This clonotype was detected only once. The chain is built from TRBV4-2 and TRBJ1-2; a possible D gene is TRBD1 (5 bases). The CDR3 is 13 amino acids. V was clipped by 0 bases and J by 6 bases, with 8 bases between them. Germline CDR1 reads LGHNA; CDR2 reads YNFKEQ. The CDR3 bases are TGTGCCAGCAGCCAAGATGTCAGGGATGGCTACACCTTC. As protein: CASSQDVRDGYTF.

About this clonotype itself: A much larger clone sits a single nucleotide away, making a read error possible. The V call is TRBV5-4, the J call TRBJ1-5; D might be TRBD1 (5 bases). Trimming removed 3 bases from V and 5 bases from J, with 9 bases in between. Germline CDR1 is SGHNT and CDR2 is YYREEE (reference sequence). The CDR3 loop spans 13 amino acids. The CDR3 bases are TGTGCCAGCAGCTGGGGGACCGATCAGCCCCAGCATTTT. Its translation: CASSWGTDQPQHF.

V usage is TRBV10-3 and J usage is TRBJ2-1; possibly TRBD1 for D (5 bases). Trimming left V 1 base short and J 9 bases short, with 19 bases between. This CDR3 is built from 16 residues. The germline CDR1 and CDR2 sequences are ENHRY and SYGVKD. The CDR3 coding sequence is TGTGCCATCAGTGAGTATGGGGCCGAAGAGGCTTCTGAGCAGTTCTTC. Translating it yields CAISEYGAEEASEQFF.

This chain connects TRBV19 to TRBJ2-7, with D possibly matching TRBD1 (6 bases). CDR3 length: 15 residues. Deletions cut 1 base from V and 4 bases from J, with 14 bases between. Germline assignment: CDR1 LNHDA and CDR2 SQIVND (reference sequence). CDR3 amino acids: CASSIARGMAYEQYF. CDR3 DNA sequence: TGTGCCAGTAGTATAGCCAGGGGAATGGCGTACGAGCAGTACTTC.

This clonotype was picked up a small number of times. This chain joins TRBV5-6 and TRBJ2-2, with no clear D. The germline CDR1 and CDR2 sequences are SGHDT and YYEEEE. V gave up 1 base and J gave up 0 bases, with 7 bases separating them. The CDR3 totals 15 residues. CDR3 bases: TGTGCCAGCAGCTTGAATCCAGCGAACACCGGGGAGCTGTTTTTT. Amino acids: CASSLNPANTGELFF.